The TCR beta chain described here comes from a study of CD8 T cells in Susac syndrome. As to this clonotype: As yet, its antigen is unknown. At one of its ends the junction is not consistent with the germline gene, which may arise from a read error.

Overall study findings and caveats: In Susac patients, clonal expansion was not detected in CD4+ cells.

With random hexamers, reverse transcription was performed on about 0.45 to 1 ug of RNA. TCRdb redid the calling of the immunoSEQ multiplex PCR reads with MiXCR, one entry per CDR3 protein. The sample lists 170,000 or so distinct CDR3 sequences, 90% to 95% seen once, with 0.1% to 0.13% in the top ten. This CDR3 has 16 residues. Germline V CDR1 and CDR2: SSHAT, FNYEAQ (reference sequence). The chain links TRBV7-7 to TRBJ2-1; 7 bases agree with TRBD2. This TCR came from a human donor with Susac syndrome. Sequencing input: CD4+ T cells from PBMCs. CDR3 sequence reads: CASSPRSTSVYNEQFF. CDR3 in DNA: TGTGCTAGCAGCCCGCGTTCCACTAGCGTCTACAATGAGCAGTTCTTC. Looking up the rest from reference TRBV7-7 and TRBJ2-1 gives the full variable domain: GAGVSQSPRYKVTKRGQDVTLRCDPISSHATLYWYQQALGQGPEFLTYFNYEAQPDKSGLPSDRFSAERPEGSISTLTIQRTEQRDSAMYRCASSPRSTSVYNEQFFGPGTRLTVL.